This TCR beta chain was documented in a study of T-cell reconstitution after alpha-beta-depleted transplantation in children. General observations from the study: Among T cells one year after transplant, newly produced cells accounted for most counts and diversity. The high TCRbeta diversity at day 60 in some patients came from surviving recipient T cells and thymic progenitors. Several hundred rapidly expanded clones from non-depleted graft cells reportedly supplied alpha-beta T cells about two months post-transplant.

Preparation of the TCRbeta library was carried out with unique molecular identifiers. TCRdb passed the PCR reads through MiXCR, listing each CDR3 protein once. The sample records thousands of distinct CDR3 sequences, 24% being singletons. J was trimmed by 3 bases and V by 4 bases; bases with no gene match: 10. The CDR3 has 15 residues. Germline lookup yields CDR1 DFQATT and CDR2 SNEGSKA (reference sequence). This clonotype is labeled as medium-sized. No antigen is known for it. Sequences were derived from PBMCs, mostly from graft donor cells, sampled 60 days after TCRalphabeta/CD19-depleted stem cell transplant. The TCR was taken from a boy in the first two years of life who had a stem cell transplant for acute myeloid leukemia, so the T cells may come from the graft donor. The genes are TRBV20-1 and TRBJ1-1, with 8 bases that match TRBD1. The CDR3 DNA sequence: TGCAGTGCTATCAGCCCGGGACAGGTCGACACTGAAGCTTTCTTT. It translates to CSAISPGQVDTEAFF.